The 22 T cell receptor beta chains presented below share a single source sample, sequenced in a study of shared clonotypes between healthy human individuals. CD45RO-negative cells were positively selected for CCR7, leaving out terminally differentiated effector memory CD45RA+ cells. This table comes from immunoSEQ multiplex PCR, and its TCRdb copy is limited to in-frame clones, with some not included. This repertoire shows some 2.1 million clones, around 93% found once; its top ten account for more than 1.5%. The sample comprised naive CD8+ T cells from PBMCs. Receptors originate from a man younger than 30 in good health. Some clones in this sample may be carry-over from other donors' samples.

This chain links TRBV13 with TRBJ2-1, with D hard to call. V was clipped by 5 bases and J by 8 bases, with 10 bases between them. This CDR3 is built from 12 residues. Germline CDR1 PRHDT, CDR2 FYEKMQ (reference sequence). CDR3 protein: CASSPLRYEQFF. DNA for the CDR3: TGTGCCAGCAGCCCACTTCGTTATGAGCAGTTCTTC.

V is TRBV28 and J is TRBJ1-2; 8 bases are shared with TRBD1. Germline V gene data show CDR1 as MDHEN and CDR2 as SYDVKM. Trimming took 4 bases from V and 8 from J; bases not matched to a gene: 9. The CDR3 contains 14 residues. The chain's CDR3 is CASSWGQGAGGYTF. CDR3 coding DNA: TGTGCCAGCAGTTGGGGCCAGGGGGCTGGGGGCTACACCTTC.

The V call is TRBV4-1, the J call TRBJ2-5; D gene uncertain. This CDR3 has 15 residues. V was clipped by 0 bases and J by 3 bases, with 11 bases between them. Looked up from germline, CDR1 is MGHRA and CDR2 is YSYEKL. Here the CDR3 reads CASSQDLRPEETQYF. The CDR3 DNA is TGCGCCAGCAGCCAAGATCTCCGGCCCGAAGAGACCCAGTACTTC.

The chain is built from TRBV5-4 and TRBJ2-1; D is unresolved. The germline CDR1 and CDR2 sequences are SGHNT and YYREEE (reference sequence). This CDR3 comprises 12 residues. The V and J ends lost 6 bases and 8 bases respectively, with 12 bases between them. This chain's CDR3 is CASTAIGDEQFF. The CDR3, as DNA: TGTGCCAGCACCGCGATTGGGGATGAGCAGTTCTTC.

The J gene is TRBJ2-7, the V gene TRBV6-6, with D perhaps matching TRBD2 (6 bases). There are 16 residues in the CDR3. The germline V gene encodes CDR1 MNHNY and CDR2 SVGAGI (reference sequence). V was clipped by 6 bases and J by 7 bases, with 25 bases between them. CDR3 nucleotides: TGTGCCAGCAGCCCGGGGGACGGATTCTACGTCGGGGAGCAGTACTTC. This gives the protein CASSPGDGFYVGEQYF.

The gene calls are TRBV7-6 and TRBJ2-7; unclear D gene. This CDR3 has 15 amino acids. V was cut by 0 bases and J by 6 bases, with 15 bases left in between. Per the germline V gene, CDR1 is SGHVS and CDR2 is FNYEAQ. CDR3 sequence reads: CASSLAFRPGVEQYF. The CDR3 DNA follows: TGTGCCAGCAGCTTAGCATTCAGGCCGGGCGTCGAGCAGTACTTC.

The table lists this clone with a count of one. V and J are TRBV27 and TRBJ2-3; 9 bases are shared with TRBD2. This CDR3 region has 15 residues. Unmatched junction bases numbered 8, after V lost 10 bases and J lost 0 bases. In germline, CDR1 is MNHEY, CDR2 SMNVEV (reference sequence). CDR3 sequence reads: CATTPREGSTDTQYF. The CDR3 coding sequence is TGTGCCACCACGCCGCGGGAGGGTAGCACAGATACGCAGTATTTT.

The chain employs TRBV9 and TRBJ2-1, with D possibly being TRBD1 (7 bases). Germline values: CDR1 SGDLS, CDR2 YYNGEE. V lost 3 bases, J lost 4 bases, and 17 bases lay in between. The CDR3 has 16 residues. In DNA, the CDR3 is TGTGCCAGCAGCGGGGGGGACAGCGGCAATTACAATGAGCAGTTCTTC. It is translated as CASSGGDSGNYNEQFF. The whole variable domain, filled in from reference TRBV9 and TRBJ2-1, reads DSGVTQTPKHLITATGQRVTLRCSPRSGDLSVYWYQQSLDQGLQFLIQYYNGEERAKGNILERFSAQQFPDLHSELNLSSLELGDSALYFCASSGGDSGNYNEQFFGPGTRLTVL.

The J gene is TRBJ2-1, the V gene TRBV7-6; 7 nucleotides agree with TRBD2. The germline CDR1 and CDR2 sequences are SGHVS and FNYEAQ. J was trimmed by 4 bases and V by 3 bases; bases with no gene match: 12. This CDR3 comprises 17 residues. As DNA, the CDR3 is TGTGCCAGCAGCTTGCTCTTCGGCGGGGAGGGGTACAATGAGCAGTTCTTC. It encodes CASSLLFGGEGYNEQFF.

The rearrangement links TRBV5-1 to TRBJ2-7, with TRBD1 matching 12 bases. The germline CDR1 and CDR2 sequences are SGHRS and YFSETQ. CDR3 size: 17 residues. With V trimmed by 4 bases and J by 1 base, 9 bases remained unmatched. The CDR3 loop is CASSTGTGGLWSYEQYF. The CDR3 nucleotides read TGCGCCAGCAGCACCGGGACAGGGGGCCTTTGGTCCTACGAGCAGTACTTC.

CDR3 protein: CASQAGFNEKLFF. The CDR3 DNA reads TGTGCCTCACAGGCGGGGTTTAATGAAAAACTGTTTTTT. The chain recombines TRBV30 with TRBJ1-4, with D maybe TRBD1 (5 bases). This CDR3 is built from 13 residues. Germline V gives CDR1 GTSNPN, CDR2 SVGIG (reference sequence). V was shortened by 7 bases and J by 4 bases, with 13 bases between the two germline ends.

The genes are TRBV2 and TRBJ2-5; D gene ambiguous. The germline V gene has CDR1 SNHLY and CDR2 FYNNEI. The ends were cut back, 1 base at V and 4 bases at J, with 10 bases in the middle. The length of the CDR3 is 14 residues. The CDR3, as DNA: TGTGCCAGCAGTGAAGGGGGTAGTCGAGAGACCCAGTACTTC. Its protein is CASSEGGSRETQYF.

This chain joins TRBV7-8 and TRBJ2-1; the D is unclear. Germline assignment: CDR1 SGHVS and CDR2 FQNEAQ. V shed 0 bases and J shed 4 bases, with 7 bases lying between them. The CDR3 length is 14 residues. In nucleotides, the CDR3 is TGTGCCAGCAGCTTAGCGGGCAGATACAATGAGCAGTTCTTC. Amino acids: CASSLAGRYNEQFF. The whole variable domain, filled in from reference TRBV7-8 and TRBJ2-1, reads GAGVSQSPRYKVAKRGQDVALRCDPISGHVSLFWYQQALGQGPEFLTYFQNEAQLDKSGLPSDRFFAERPEGSVSTLKIQRTQQEDSAVYLCASSLAGRYNEQFFGPGTRLTVL.

The chain uses TRBV7-9 and TRBJ2-1; 10 nucleotides agree with TRBD1. This CDR3 is 18 amino acids long. Germline-derived CDR1 and CDR2 are SEHNR and FQNEAQ (reference sequence). Trimming cost V 5 bases and J 10 bases; bases outside gene matches: 20. Here the CDR3 reads CASSLGQGGRANTLEQFF. The DNA of the CDR3 is TGTGCCAGCAGCCTCGGACAGGGGGGGCGGGCCAACACGCTCGAGCAGTTCTTC.

CDR3 sequence (DNA): TGTGCCAGCAGCGTAGTTGCGGGAGGCAAGGACGAGCAGTACTTC. Translating it yields CASSVVAGGKDEQYF. The V call is TRBV9, the J call TRBJ2-7, with TRBD2 matching 8 bases. The CDR3 extends over 15 amino acids. The V gene end was trimmed by 0 bases and the J gene end by 5 bases; junction bases not matched to a gene: 7. Germline values: CDR1 SGDLS, CDR2 YYNGEE.

The chain employs TRBV28 and TRBJ2-1, with D maybe TRBD2 (5 bases). The V end was cut by 7 bases, the J end by 0 bases, with 16 bases between. In germline, CDR1 is MDHEN, CDR2 SYDVKM. The CDR3 is made up of 16 amino acids. The CDR3 reads CASTTSGWSSYNEQFF. CDR3 DNA: TGTGCCAGCACCACATCGGGGTGGAGCTCCTACAATGAGCAGTTCTTC.

The rearrangement links TRBV4-3 to TRBJ2-3; D gene uncertain. Germline V gene data show CDR1 as LGHNA and CDR2 as YSLEER. The CDR3 loop spans 15 amino acids. V dropped 0 bases and J dropped 3 bases, with 10 bases sitting between them. CDR3 DNA sequence: TGCGCCAGCAGCCAAGATCGGCCCCATACAGATACGCAGTATTTT. Its translation is CASSQDRPHTDTQYF.

With respect to this clone: Other DNA sequences in this specimen translate into the identical CDR3. The chain couples TRBV27 to TRBJ2-7; unclear D gene. V lost 3 bases to trimming and J lost 3 bases, with 3 bases between them. Germline V gives CDR1 MNHEY, CDR2 SMNVEV (reference sequence). This CDR3 spans 11 amino acids. CDR3 loop: CASSFRYEQYF. In DNA, the CDR3 is TGTGCCAGCAGTTTCCGCTACGAGCAGTACTTC.

This chain uses TRBV28 with TRBJ2-1; D is perhaps TRBD1 (6 bases). CDR3 size: 14 residues. V gave up 6 bases and J gave up 11 bases, with 20 bases separating them. Looked up from germline, CDR1 is MDHEN and CDR2 is SYDVKM. CDR3 coding DNA: TGTGCCAGCAGAGGGACAACGAGAACGTACAAGCAGTTCTTC. Translation: CASRGTTRTYKQFF.

The chain uses TRBV7-8 and TRBJ2-1; 9 nucleotides line up with TRBD2. Germline V lookup: CDR1 SGHVS, CDR2 FQNEAQ. CDR3 length: 16 amino acids. V shed 5 bases, J shed 7 bases, and the junction held 12 bases outside the gene matches. The CDR3 here is CASSRLVVAGDNEQFF. As DNA, the CDR3 is TGTGCCAGCAGCCGACTCGTGGTAGCGGGAGATAATGAGCAGTTCTTC.

The rearrangement joins TRBV28 to TRBJ1-1, with 7 bases matching TRBD1. Germline lookup yields CDR1 MDHEN and CDR2 SYDVKM. The ends lost 5 bases at V and 6 bases at J; junction bases unmatched: 6. The length of the CDR3 is 13 residues. Here the CDR3 DNA reads TGTGCCAGCAGTCTTGACAGGGACGCTGAAGCTTTCTTT. It translates to CASSLDRDAEAFF.

In its sample, this clone was seen once. The CDR3: CASSLTGARYNQETQYF. The CDR3 DNA follows: TGTGCCAGCAGCTTAACGGGCGCCAGGTATAACCAAGAGACCCAGTACTTC. V and J are TRBV7-3 and TRBJ2-5; D unresolved. This CDR3 has 17 residues. V shed 0 bases and J shed 0 bases, with 14 bases lying between them. Germline CDR1 and CDR2: SGHTA and FQGTGA.